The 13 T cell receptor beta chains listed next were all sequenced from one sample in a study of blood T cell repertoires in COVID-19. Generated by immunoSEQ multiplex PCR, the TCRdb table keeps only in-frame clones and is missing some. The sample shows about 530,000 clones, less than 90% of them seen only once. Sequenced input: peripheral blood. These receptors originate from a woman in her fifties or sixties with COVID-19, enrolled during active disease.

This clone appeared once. The CDR3 DNA is TGCGCCAGCAGTTACGGGGGATTTAAAGAAAATAGCAATCAGCCCCAGCATTTT. Protein product: CASSYGGFKENSNQPQHF. The J gene is TRBJ1-5, the V gene TRBV5-1, with D tentatively TRBD1 (5 bases). This CDR3 is built from 18 residues. Trimming took off 5 bases at V and 0 bases at J, with 21 bases between the two ends. Germline CDR1 is SGHRS and CDR2 is YFSETQ. The full variable domain, rest sourced from reference TRBV5-1 and TRBJ1-5, is KAGVTQTPRYLIKTRGQQVTLSCSPISGHRSVSWYQQTPGQGLQFLFEYFSETQRNKGNFPGRFSGRQFSNSRSEMNVSTLELGDSALYLCASSYGGFKENSNQPQHFGDGTRLSIL.

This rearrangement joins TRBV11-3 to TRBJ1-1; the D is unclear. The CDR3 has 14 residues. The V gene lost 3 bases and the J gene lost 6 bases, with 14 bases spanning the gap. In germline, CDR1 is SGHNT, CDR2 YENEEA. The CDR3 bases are TGTGCCAGCAGCTTGGACGGAGGTGTATCTGAAGCTTTCTTT. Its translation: CASSLDGGVSEAFF.

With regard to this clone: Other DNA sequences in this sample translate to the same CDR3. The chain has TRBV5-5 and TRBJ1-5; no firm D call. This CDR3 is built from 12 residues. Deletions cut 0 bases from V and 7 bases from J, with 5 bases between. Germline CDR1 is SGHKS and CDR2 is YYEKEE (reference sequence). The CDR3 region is CASSLGEQPQHF. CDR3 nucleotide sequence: TGTGCCAGCAGCTTGGGAGAACAGCCCCAGCATTTT.

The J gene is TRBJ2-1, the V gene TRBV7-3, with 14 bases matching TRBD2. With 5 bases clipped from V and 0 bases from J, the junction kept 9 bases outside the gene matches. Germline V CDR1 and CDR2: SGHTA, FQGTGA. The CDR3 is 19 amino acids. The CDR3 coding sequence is TGTGCCAGCAGCCCCGGGACTAGCGGGGGCCCAGACTCCTACAATGAGCAGTTCTTC. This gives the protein CASSPGTSGGPDSYNEQFF.

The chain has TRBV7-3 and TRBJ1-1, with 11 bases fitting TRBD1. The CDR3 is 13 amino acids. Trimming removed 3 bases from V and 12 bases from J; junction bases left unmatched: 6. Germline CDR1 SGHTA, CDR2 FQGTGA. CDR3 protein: CASSLDRGRGTFF. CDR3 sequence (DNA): TGTGCCAGCAGCTTGGACAGGGGGCGTGGAACTTTCTTT.

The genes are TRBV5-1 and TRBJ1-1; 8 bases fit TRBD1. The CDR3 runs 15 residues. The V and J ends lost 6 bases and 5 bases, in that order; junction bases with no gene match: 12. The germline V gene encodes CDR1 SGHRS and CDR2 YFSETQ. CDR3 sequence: CASTVQRTGRTEAFF. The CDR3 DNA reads TGCGCCAGCACCGTCCAGAGGACAGGGAGGACTGAAGCTTTCTTT.

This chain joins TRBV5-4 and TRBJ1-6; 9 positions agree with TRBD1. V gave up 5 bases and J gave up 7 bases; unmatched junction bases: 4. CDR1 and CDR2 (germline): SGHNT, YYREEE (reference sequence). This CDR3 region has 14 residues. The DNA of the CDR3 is TGTGCCAGCAGAATGGACAGGGGAAATTCACCCCTCCACTTT. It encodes CASRMDRGNSPLHF.

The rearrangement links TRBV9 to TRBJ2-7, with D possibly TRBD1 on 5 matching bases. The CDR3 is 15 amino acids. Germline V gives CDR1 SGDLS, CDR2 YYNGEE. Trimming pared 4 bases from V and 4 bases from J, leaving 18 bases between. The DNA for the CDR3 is TGTGCCAGCAGCCCCGTAGATTCAAAGGGGTACGAGCAGTACTTC. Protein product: CASSPVDSKGYEQYF.

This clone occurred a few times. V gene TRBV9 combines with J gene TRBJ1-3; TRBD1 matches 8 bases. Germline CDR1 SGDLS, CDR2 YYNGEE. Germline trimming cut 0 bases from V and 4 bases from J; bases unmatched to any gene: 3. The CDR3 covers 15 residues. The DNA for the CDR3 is TGTGCCAGCAGCGTAGGAGGGGACAGGGGAAACACCATATATTTT. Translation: CASSVGGDRGNTIYF.

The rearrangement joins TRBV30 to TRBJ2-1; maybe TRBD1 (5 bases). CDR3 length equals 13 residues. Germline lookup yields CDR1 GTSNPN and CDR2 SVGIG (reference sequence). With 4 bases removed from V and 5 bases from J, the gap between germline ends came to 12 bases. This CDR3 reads CAWTLRANNEQFF. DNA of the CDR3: TGTGCCTGGACCCTCAGGGCCAACAATGAGCAGTTCTTC.

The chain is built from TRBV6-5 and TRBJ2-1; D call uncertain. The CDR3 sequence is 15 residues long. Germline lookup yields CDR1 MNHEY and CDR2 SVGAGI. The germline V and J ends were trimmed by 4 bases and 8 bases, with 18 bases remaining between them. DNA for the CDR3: TGTGCCAGCAGTTTGACCTCCCTCCAGGTCGATGAGCAGTTCTTC. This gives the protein CASSLTSLQVDEQFF.

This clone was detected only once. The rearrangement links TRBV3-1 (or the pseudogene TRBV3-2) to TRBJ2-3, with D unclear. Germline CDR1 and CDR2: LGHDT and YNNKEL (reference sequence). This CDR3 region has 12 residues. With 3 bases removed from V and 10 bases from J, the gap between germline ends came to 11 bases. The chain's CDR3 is CASSHDLRAQYF. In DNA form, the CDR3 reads TGTGCCAGCAGCCACGACCTTCGGGCGCAGTATTTT.

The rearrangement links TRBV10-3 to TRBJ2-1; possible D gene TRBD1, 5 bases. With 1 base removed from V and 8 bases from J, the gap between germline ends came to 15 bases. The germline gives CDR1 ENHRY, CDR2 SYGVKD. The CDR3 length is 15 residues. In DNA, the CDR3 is TGTGCCATCAGTGAGTGGGGCGGTACGGGCGATGAGCAGTTCTTC. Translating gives CAISEWGGTGDEQFF.